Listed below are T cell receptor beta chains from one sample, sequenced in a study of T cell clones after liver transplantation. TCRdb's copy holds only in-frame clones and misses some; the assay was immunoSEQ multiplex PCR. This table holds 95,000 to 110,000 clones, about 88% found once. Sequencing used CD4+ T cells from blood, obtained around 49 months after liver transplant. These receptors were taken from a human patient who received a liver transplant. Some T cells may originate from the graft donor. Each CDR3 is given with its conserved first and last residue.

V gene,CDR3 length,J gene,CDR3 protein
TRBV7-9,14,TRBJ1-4,CASSPRAGGEKLFF
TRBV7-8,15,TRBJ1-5,CASSLYAGGDQPQHF
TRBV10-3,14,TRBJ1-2,CAISPGGNSKGYTF
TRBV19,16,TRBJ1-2,CASSTGLAAGESGYTF
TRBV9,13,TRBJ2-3,CASSRDNTDTQYF
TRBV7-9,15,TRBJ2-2,CASSRRDRSTGELFF
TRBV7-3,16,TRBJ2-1,CASSPTPRITNNEQFF
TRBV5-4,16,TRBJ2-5,CASRKSPGTGKETQYF
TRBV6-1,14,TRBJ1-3,CASSEGQGVGTIYF
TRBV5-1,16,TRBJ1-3,CASSLGDRGSGNTIYF
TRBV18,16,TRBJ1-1,CASSPLTGGADTEAFF
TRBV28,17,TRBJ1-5,CASKGSARVRARQPQHF
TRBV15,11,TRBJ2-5,CATSRLETQYF
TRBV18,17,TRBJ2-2,CASSPSSAGGSTGELFF
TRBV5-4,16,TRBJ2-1,CASSIPTGGPYNEQFF
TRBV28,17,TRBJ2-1,CASSTPSIAGAKNEQFF
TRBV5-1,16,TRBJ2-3,CASSPWGGRSADTQYF
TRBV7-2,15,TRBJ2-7,CASSDRGSFSYEQYF
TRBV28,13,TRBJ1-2,CASTRDRGLGYTF
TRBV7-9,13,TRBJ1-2,CASTPQGNYGYTF
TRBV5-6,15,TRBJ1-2,CASSFYRGALGGYTF
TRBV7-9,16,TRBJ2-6,CASSSAGTPGANVLTF
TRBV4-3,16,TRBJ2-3,CASSQEPRGMADTQYF
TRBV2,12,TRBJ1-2,CASSVNDYSYTF
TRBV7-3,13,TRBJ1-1,CASARAMNTEAFF
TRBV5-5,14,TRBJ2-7,CASTGAGKPYEQYF
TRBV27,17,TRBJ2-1,CASSLRGGRGVPNEQFF
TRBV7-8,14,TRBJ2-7,CASSVQGVSYEQYF
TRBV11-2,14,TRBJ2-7,CASSFSGSSYEQYF